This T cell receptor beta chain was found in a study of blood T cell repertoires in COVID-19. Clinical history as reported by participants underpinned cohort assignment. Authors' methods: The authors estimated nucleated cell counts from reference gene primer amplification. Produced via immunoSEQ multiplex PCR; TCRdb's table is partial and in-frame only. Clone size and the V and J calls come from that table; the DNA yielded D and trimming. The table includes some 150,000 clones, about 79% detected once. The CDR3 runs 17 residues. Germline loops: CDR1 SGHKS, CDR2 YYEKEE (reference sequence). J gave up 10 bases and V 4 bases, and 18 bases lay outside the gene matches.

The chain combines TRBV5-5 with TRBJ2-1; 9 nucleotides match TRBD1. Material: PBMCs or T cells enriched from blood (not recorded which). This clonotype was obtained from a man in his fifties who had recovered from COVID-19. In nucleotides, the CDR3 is TGTGCCAGCAGCCTGAGGGGGACAGGGATACCGGTGGAGGAGCAGTTCTTC. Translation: CASSLRGTGIPVEEQFF.